This T cell receptor beta chain was sequenced during a study of Graves' ophthalmopathy and Graves' hyperthyroidism. Scientists amplified the TCR beta CDR3 regions from RNA transcripts. Investigators did first-round RT-PCR with HTBI primers, then second-round multiplex PCR. A single record per CDR3 protein comes from TCRdb applying MiXCR to the multiplex PCR reads. Altogether 600,000 to 650,000 distinct CDR3 sequences are present, 22% being singletons, with the ten largest covering around 7%. Clinicians made diagnoses from clinical symptoms, serum thyroxine, TRAb, thyroid ultrasound and orbital computed tomography. Overall study findings and caveats: Appearing in blood as well were most expanded thyroid clonotypes above 0.001 frequency.

Points on this clonotype: Antigen specificity is unknown.

In germline, CDR1 is SGHTA, CDR2 FQGTGA. This CDR3 contains 13 residues. The V and J ends lost 9 bases and 1 base respectively, with 12 bases between them. The V gene is TRBV7-3, the J gene TRBJ1-1; D ambiguous. This TCR derives from a woman aged 18 to 35 with stable Graves' hyperthyroidism. Some clones in this sample may be carry-over from other donors' samples. Input material: peripheral blood. Here the CDR3 DNA reads TGTGCCAGTAGTCATCAGGAGAACACTGAAGCTTTCTTT. Its protein product is CASSHQENTEAFF. Combining the CDR3 with reference TRBV7-3 and TRBJ1-1 gives the whole variable domain GAGVSQTPSNKVTEKGKYVELRCDPISGHTALYWYRQSLGQGPEFLIYFQGTGAADDSGLPNDRFFAVRPEGSVSTLKIQRTERGDSAVYLCASSHQENTEAFFGQGTRLTVV.